The rows below give T cell receptor beta chains drawn from one sample of a study of brain T cells in children with intractable seizures. This table comes from immunoSEQ multiplex PCR, and its TCRdb copy is limited to in-frame clones, with some not included. The sample lists some 2,500 clones, roughly 80% occurring once. The input for sequencing was resected brain tissue, taken at surgery. All receptors come from a boy in the first two years of life with hemimegalencephaly and intractable seizures. The CDR3 runs from the conserved cysteine through the conserved F or W. D genes are given only for firm matches. Size is omitted from some rows. Given values are once, few, many or a class for expanded clones.

D gene	V gene	clone size	J gene	CDR3 protein	CDR3 DNA
-	TRBV4-3	-	TRBJ2-3	CASSQDRLPTDTQYF	TGCGCCAGCAGCCAAGATAGGCTGCCCACAGATACGCAGTATTTT
-	TRBV7-8	-	TRBJ1-1	CASSFHSAEAFF	TGTGCCAGCAGCTTCCACAGCGCTGAAGCTTTCTTT
-	TRBV3-1/TRBV3-2	-	TRBJ1-2	CASERHYGYTF	TGTGCCAGCGAGAGGCACTATGGCTACACCTTC
TRBD2	TRBV11-2	once	TRBJ2-7	CASSLGSGSPSYEQYF	TGTGCCAGCAGCTTAGGTAGCGGGAGTCCCTCCTACGAGCAGTACTTC
TRBD1	TRBV18	-	TRBJ2-7	CASSLTGGREQYF	TGTGCCAGCTCACTCACAGGGGGTAGGGAGCAGTACTTC
-	TRBV7-9	-	TRBJ2-7	CASSPRHSLTSYEQYF	TGTGCCAGCAGCCCCAGACACTCCCTAACCTCCTACGAGCAGTACTTC
-	TRBV10-3	-	TRBJ2-6	CAISNRGDSGANVLTF	TGTGCCATCAGTAATAGAGGTGACTCTGGGGCCAACGTCCTGACTTTC
TRBD2	TRBV19	-	TRBJ2-1	CASSEGLVAEQFF	TGTGCCAGTAGTGAGGGACTAGTAGCTGAGCAGTTCTTC
-	TRBV28	-	TRBJ2-1	CASSVGLRETNEQFF	TGTGCCAGCAGTGTAGGACTAAGGGAGACCAATGAGCAGTTCTTC
TRBD1	TRBV7-2	-	TRBJ2-5	CASSPHWDRQETQYF	TGTGCCAGCAGCCCACACTGGGACAGGCAAGAGACCCAGTACTTC
-	TRBV12-3/TRBV12-4	-	TRBJ2-3	CASSLRHTDTQYF	TGTGCCAGCAGTTTAAGACACACAGATACGCAGTATTTT
-	TRBV27	large	TRBJ1-1	CASSPYGNTEAFF	TGTGCCAGCAGTCCCTACGGGAACACTGAAGCTTTCTTT
-	TRBV27	-	TRBJ1-2	CASSLTFANYGYTF	TGTGCCAGCAGTTTGACATTCGCTAACTATGGCTACACCTTC